A single T cell receptor (beta chain) is shown here with its context. Its antigen is undetermined. The sample is drawn from a study of post-analysis software for immune sequencing data. Study as a whole: Included courses were relapsing-remitting and secondary progressive multiple sclerosis; progressive-relapsing multiple sclerosis was also included.

Trimming removed 4 bases from V and 4 bases from J, with 10 bases in between. Germline CDR1 SGHAT, CDR2 FQNNGV. This CDR3 is 13 amino acids long. Libraries were made from TCR beta cDNA, and they carried unique molecular identifiers. Each batch of about 0.95 to 11 million T cells produced hundreds of thousands of cDNA molecules. MiXCR, run by TCRdb on the PCR reads, gives a single entry per CDR3 protein. This sample has about 460,000 distinct CDR3 sequences, with roughly 46% found just once. Overall study findings and caveats: Controls had significantly higher normalized Chao1 diversity than multiple sclerosis patients. Strong same-batch co-clustering of samples appeared with F measure clustering. Comparison of patients with controls showed about 5 TRBV segments more frequent in patients, TRBV5-6, TRBV5-1 and TRBV20-1 among them.

This clonotype originated in a girl aged 10-17 years with multiple sclerosis. Sequencing was done on a sample of blood. The chain uses TRBV11-2 and TRBJ1-2; D call uncertain. CDR3 region: CASSSSAVYGYTF. The CDR3 nucleotides are TGTGCCAGCAGCTCCTCAGCAGTCTATGGCTACACCTTC.